The TCR beta chain under discussion was sequenced for a study of blood T cell repertoires in COVID-19. As originally analysed: Amplification from reference gene primers served as the basis for estimated nucleated cell counts. This table comes from immunoSEQ multiplex PCR, and its TCRdb copy is limited to in-frame clones, with some not included. That table gives V, J and clone size, and the DNA gave D and trimming. The table lists 45,000 to 55,000 clones, more than 70% of them singletons. The receptor's source is a human donor in a cohort sampled during active COVID-19. Sequenced sample: peripheral blood.

The CDR3 spells CATSDTGQGYYNEQFF. As DNA, the CDR3 is TGTGCCACCAGTGACACGGGACAGGGGTACTACAATGAGCAGTTCTTC. V usage is TRBV24-1 and J usage is TRBJ2-1; TRBD1 aligns across 10 bases. Germline CDR1 and CDR2: KGHDR and SFDVKD. V lost 4 bases and J lost 3; bases outside the gene matches: 5. The CDR3 runs 16 residues.